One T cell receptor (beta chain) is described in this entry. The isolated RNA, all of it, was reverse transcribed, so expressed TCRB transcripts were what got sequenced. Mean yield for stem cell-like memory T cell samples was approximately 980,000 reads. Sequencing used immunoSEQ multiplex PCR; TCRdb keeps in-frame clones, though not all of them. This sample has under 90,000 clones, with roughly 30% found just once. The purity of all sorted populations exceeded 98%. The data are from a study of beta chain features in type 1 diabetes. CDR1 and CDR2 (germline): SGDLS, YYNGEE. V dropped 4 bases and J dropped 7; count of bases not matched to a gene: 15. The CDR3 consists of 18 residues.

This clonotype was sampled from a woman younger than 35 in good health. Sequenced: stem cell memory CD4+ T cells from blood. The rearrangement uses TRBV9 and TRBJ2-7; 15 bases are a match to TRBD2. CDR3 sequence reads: CASSPGLAGGLLTTEQYF. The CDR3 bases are TGTGCCAGCAGCCCGGGACTAGCGGGAGGCCTTCTAACGACGGAGCAGTACTTC. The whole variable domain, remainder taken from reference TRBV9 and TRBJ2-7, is DSGVTQTPKHLITATGQRVTLRCSPRSGDLSVYWYQQSLDQGLQFLIQYYNGEERAKGNILERFSAQQFPDLHSELNLSSLELGDSALYFCASSPGLAGGLLTTEQYFGPGTRLTVT.